In its sample, the clone carrying this T cell receptor beta chain was seen a few times. Its antigen is undetermined. The PCR ran on 60 Vbeta and 13 Jbeta primers. The method was immunoSEQ multiplex PCR; TCRdb's version includes in-frame clones alone and lacks a portion of them. The table includes about 110,000 clones, 65% to 80% detected once. The data derive from a study of cytomegalovirus exposure and HLA in healthy donors. Overall study findings and caveats: A later analysis appeared to link common viral pathogens to several of the most significant clusters. Differences between HLA loci emerged in a later analysis of TCR association rates, with DRB1 most and HLA-C fewest. In vitro assays verified that three CMV-associated chains recognized CMV antigens specifically. Earlier analysis yielded a pattern in which most TCR beta V segments were productive about 90% or about 30% of the time.

This CDR3 contains 12 residues. The V end lost 0 bases, the J end lost 4 bases, and 3 bases lay between the germline ends. From germline, CDR1 is KGHSH and CDR2 LQKENI. The clonotype comes from a woman in her forties in good health and CMV-seronegative. Sample: PBMCs. The rearrangement joins TRBV18 to TRBJ2-5; D not certain. CDR3 coding DNA: TGTGCCAGCTCACCACCGGCAGAGACCCAGTACTTC. Translating gives CASSPPAETQYF.